This TCR beta chain was identified during a study of Ad26.COV2.S vaccination and SARS-CoV-2 variants. CDR1 and CDR2 from the germline V gene are SGHVS and FNYEAQ. The CDR3 is 15 amino acids. V lost 6 bases to trimming and J lost 9 bases; unmatched junction nucleotides: 7. The treatment is: some 20 received Ad26.COV2.S at low or high dose, single or two shots; 5 received placebo; per-sample allocation not given. The investigators took samples on day 63 after the first vaccine or placebo injection. Repertoires were generated with immunoSEQ multiplex PCR, while TCRdb's copy carries only in-frame clones and drops some. Counted here are more than 300,000 clones, around nine tenths occurring once; the ten biggest clones make up roughly a tenth.

V gene TRBV7-6 combines with J gene TRBJ2-1, with TRBD2 matching over 14 bases. The sequence derives from a person aged 18-65 years who received the Ad26.COV2.S COVID-19 vaccine or a placebo. Sample: peripheral blood, taken in a trial of Ad26.COV2.S vaccine versus placebo. CDR3 sequence: CASRRLAGGPGEQFF. The CDR3 DNA reads TGTGCCAGCAGGAGACTAGCGGGGGGGCCGGGTGAGCAGTTCTTC.